This T cell receptor beta chain was profiled in a study of beta chain features in type 1 diabetes. Across the study: Cell yields, gender and age were similar in healthy donors and patients.

Study-wide points: Type 1 diabetes patients had TCRB CDR3s that were shorter (moderately but significantly so) in all four CD4+ subsets.

The entirety of the isolated RNA underwent reverse transcription, so expressed TCRB transcripts were sequenced. Profiled with immunoSEQ multiplex PCR; TCRdb holds only in-frame clones, not every one. The data show hundreds of thousands of clones, with about 14% seen just once and roughly 0.04% held by the top ten. The germline gives CDR1 SGHRS, CDR2 YFSETQ. Trimming left V 0 bases short and J 6 bases short, with 16 bases between. This CDR3 is built from 16 residues. This clone has more than one count but fewer than ten. Its cognate antigen is unknown. Input material: naive CD4+ T cells from blood. The genes are TRBV5-1 and TRBJ2-4, with a possible D match to TRBD2 (6 bases). The sequence came from a young man with type 1 diabetes. Written as DNA, the CDR3 is TGCGCCAGCAGCTTGGAAGGCGGGGCCATGGGAAACATTCAGTACTTC. It encodes CASSLEGGAMGNIQYF.